This T cell receptor beta chain emerged from a study of cytomegalovirus exposure and HLA in healthy donors. Overall study results and limits: Usually a TCR sequence was rare, but some public TCRs were found in many donors. Specificity of three CMV-associated chains for CMV antigens was verified in vitro.

Trimming removed 1 base at V and 2 bases at J, with 10 bases between. CDR3 size: 14 residues. Germline V gives CDR1 SGHRS, CDR2 YFSETQ. On this clone itself: Antigen specificity is unknown.

Use of 60 Vbeta and 13 Jbeta primers characterized the PCR. The protocol was immunoSEQ multiplex PCR, while the TCRdb copy is restricted to in-frame clones and leaves out a portion. Here the sample spans approximately 120,000 clones, approximately 85% being singletons. The chain uses TRBV5-1 and TRBJ2-7; possibly TRBD2 for D (6 bases). This TCR came from a woman in her 30s in good health and CMV-seropositive. Input material: PBMCs. CDR3 sequence (DNA): TGCGCCAGCAGCTTGTATCGGGGGACCTACGAGCAGTACTTC. The encoded protein is CASSLYRGTYEQYF.